These T cell receptor beta chains were read from a single sample in a study of T cell repertoires in cytomegalovirus infection. Antigens of these TCRs are unknown. TCRdb redid the calling of the reads with MiXCR, one entry per CDR3 protein. The sample has approximately 910,000 distinct CDR3 sequences, roughly 30% seen once. Here the sequenced sample was cultured CD8+ T cells from PBMCs, taken from culture after CMV antigen stimulation. These receptor sequences come from a human donor in good health (CMV status not recorded). Some clones in this sample may be carry-over from other donors' samples. The CDR3 runs from the conserved cysteine through the conserved F or W. D genes are given only for firm matches. The size entry is marked missing in some rows and otherwise reads once, few, many or a size class.

V	size	D	J	DNA	CDR3
TRBV12-3/TRBV12-4	few	NA	TRBJ1-1	TGTGCCAGCAGCGTGCACCTCGAGAACACTGAAGCTTTCTTT	CASSVHLENTEAFF
TRBV27	once	NA	TRBJ1-2	TGTGCCAGCAGTGACCTTGGGACGTCCAACTATGGCTACACCTTC	CASSDLGTSNYGYTF
TRBV3-1	NA	NA	TRBJ2-5	TGTGCCAGCAGCCAAGTTTACGACAGGCAAGAGACCCAGTACTTC	CASSQVYDRQETQYF
TRBV14	NA	NA	TRBJ2-1	TGTGCCAGCAGCCTCCTATGGGAACGCTCCTACAATGAGCAGTTCTTC	CASSLLWERSYNEQFF
TRBV6-2/TRBV6-3	NA	NA	TRBJ1-6	TGTGCCAGCAGTTACGAGGATAGTTATTCACCCCTCCACTTT	CASSYEDSYSPLHF
TRBV27	NA	NA	TRBJ1-5	TGTGCCAGCAGTTTTGGGGTCCATCAGCCCCAGCATTTT	CASSFGVHQPQHF
TRBV19	NA	NA	TRBJ2-3	TGTGCCAGTAGACTAGGCCTGGATACGCAGTATTTT	CASRLGLDTQYF
TRBV7-9	NA	TRBD1	TRBJ2-3	TGTGCCAGCAGCTTCCGACAGGGCCCCACAGATACGCAGTATTTT	CASSFRQGPTDTQYF
TRBV7-8	many	NA	TRBJ1-1	TGTGCCAGCGTCCCAGCCGGACCGGACTCTGAAGCTTTCTTT	CASVPAGPDSEAFF
TRBV28	NA	TRBD2	TRBJ2-1	TGTGCCAGCAGTTTCGGGACTAACTCTGAGCAGTTCTTC	CASSFGTNSEQFF
TRBV2	few	NA	TRBJ1-6	TGTGCCAGCAGTGCGTCCCGGGACAACGAAAATGGGTCACCCCTCCACTTT	CASSASRDNENGSPLHF
TRBV7-6	few	NA	TRBJ1-2	TGTGCCAGCGGCGGGGGCTTGGCCTATGGCTACACCTTC	CASGGGLAYGYTF
TRBV6-1	NA	NA	TRBJ2-2	TGTGCCAGCAGTGAATCGGTTATGAACACCGGGGAGCTGTTTTTT	CASSESVMNTGELFF
TRBV7-2	many	TRBD2	TRBJ2-5	TGTGCCAGCAGGCCAACTAGCGGGGGGGCCCAAGAGACCCAGTACTTC	CASRPTSGGAQETQYF
TRBV27	few	NA	TRBJ1-2	TGTGCCAGCAGTTTAATATCCTCGGGGGGTGGCTACACCTTC	CASSLISSGGGYTF
TRBV19	few	NA	TRBJ1-6	TGTGCCAGTAGTATTACTCCCGAGTCGGCCCTCCACTTT	CASSITPESALHF
TRBV7-8	few	TRBD1	TRBJ1-2	TGTGCCAGCAGCTTAGTTTTTCAGGGACAGGGGGCAACCCCTGGCTACACCTTC	CASSLVFQGQGATPGYTF
TRBV19	few	NA	TRBJ1-1	TGTGCCAGTAGTTTCCCCCGGGGGTTCTTGAACACTGAAGCTTTCTTT	CASSFPRGFLNTEAFF
TRBV10-3	few	NA	TRBJ1-3	TGTGCCATCAGAGGGGTTGACACCATATATTTT	CAIRGVDTIYF
TRBV15	NA	NA	TRBJ2-3	TGTGCCACCAACATTGACACAGATACGCAGTATTTT	CATNIDTDTQYF
TRBV6-1	NA	TRBD2	TRBJ2-7	TGTGCCAGCAGTTCCTACTCGCGGGGGACCTACGAGCAGTACTTC	CASSSYSRGTYEQYF
TRBV7-6	many	TRBD2	TRBJ2-1	TGTGCCAGCAGCTTATACATAGCGGGGAGCTCCTACAATGAGCAGTTCTTC	CASSLYIAGSSYNEQFF
TRBV18	NA	TRBD1	TRBJ1-1	TGTGTCAGCTCTGGATGGGACAGCTCATTGAACACTGAAGCTTTCTTT	CVSSGWDSSLNTEAFF
TRBV11-2	NA	TRBD2	TRBJ2-3	TGTGCCAGCTGCTTAATTGGCGGGGGGGCCCAAGATACGCAGTATTTT	CASCLIGGGAQDTQYF
TRBV6-2/TRBV6-3	NA	TRBD2	TRBJ2-1	TGTGCCAGCAATCTTCGCGGGGGGCCCCCCAACAATGAGCAGTTCTTC	CASNLRGGPPNNEQFF
TRBV7-3	many	TRBD2	TRBJ2-3	TGTGCCAGCAGCTTTTCTAGCGGGGCCCGCAGGGATACGCAGTATTTT	CASSFSSGARRDTQYF
TRBV5-4	NA	TRBD1	TRBJ2-5	TGTGCCAGCAGCGTGGACAGGGGCGGGGAGACCCAGTACTTC	CASSVDRGGETQYF
TRBV11-2	many	TRBD2	TRBJ2-3	TGTGCCAGCAACCAGCGGGGGGGCACAGATACGCAGTATTTT	CASNQRGGTDTQYF
TRBV6-5	NA	NA	TRBJ2-1	TGTGCCAGCAGTTACGGCTTTTATAATGAGCAGTTCTTC	CASSYGFYNEQFF
TRBV13	NA	TRBD1	TRBJ1-4	TGTGCCAGCAGCTCGGGGACAGGGGATAAGGAAAAACTGTTTTTT	CASSSGTGDKEKLFF
TRBV10-3	few	NA	TRBJ1-1	TGTGCCATCAGTGAGTCGAGGGGGGCGAACACTGAAGCTTTCTTT	CAISESRGANTEAFF
TRBV15	NA	NA	TRBJ2-2	TGTGCCACCAGCGAAAGACGGAGAGCCGGGGAGCTGTTTTTT	CATSERRRAGELFF
TRBV7-9	NA	NA	TRBJ1-1	TGTGCCAGCAGCCACAGTATTTGGGAGAACACTGAAGCTTTCTTT	CASSHSIWENTEAFF
TRBV28	NA	NA	TRBJ1-2	TGTGCCAGCAGTCCAGAGGGAATGGTTAACTATGGCTACACCTTC	CASSPEGMVNYGYTF
TRBV7-8	NA	NA	TRBJ1-1	TGTGCCAGCACTTGGGACATGAACACTGAAGCTTTCTTT	CASTWDMNTEAFF
TRBV27	NA	NA	TRBJ1-2	TGTGCCAGCATGTGTAACTATGGCTACACCTTC	CASMCNYGYTF
TRBV2	many	NA	TRBJ2-1	TGTGCCAGCAGTGAATCGCAGGCGCCGCTTGTGTATGAGCAGTTCTTC	CASSESQAPLVYEQFF
TRBV25-1	NA	NA	TRBJ1-1	TGTGCCAGCAGAGCCGGGGAAACTGAAGCTTTCTTT	CASRAGETEAFF
TRBV7-6	few	NA	TRBJ2-7	TGTGCCAGCAGCCGCGCCGGGACATCCTACGAGCAGTACTTC	CASSRAGTSYEQYF
TRBV27	many	NA	TRBJ2-3	TGTGCCAGCAAGGGATCGGATACGCAGTATTTT	CASKGSDTQYF
TRBV11-2	few	NA	TRBJ2-2	TGTGCCAGCAGCTTAAACCTAGGGAACACCGGGGAGCTGTTTTTT	CASSLNLGNTGELFF
TRBV5-5	few	TRBD2	TRBJ2-2	TGTGCCAGCAGCTTGGGGACTAGCGGGGGGGACACCGGGGAGCTGTTTTTT	CASSLGTSGGDTGELFF
TRBV7-9	NA	NA	TRBJ2-5	TGTGCCAGCAGCGGTTCGGACGGGGTGGTCCAAGAGACCCAGTACTTC	CASSGSDGVVQETQYF
TRBV4-1	few	NA	TRBJ1-2	TGCGCCAGCAGCCAAGATCGTCAGGGAGCGGGCTATGGCTACACCTTC	CASSQDRQGAGYGYTF
TRBV9	NA	NA	TRBJ2-1	TGTGCCAGCACCACTGGCGACAACAATGAGCAGTTCTTC	CASTTGDNNEQFF
TRBV28	many	NA	TRBJ2-3	TGTGCCAGCAGCCCTCGGACGGCCCCTAGCACAGATACGCAGTATTTT	CASSPRTAPSTDTQYF
TRBV7-8	many	TRBD1	TRBJ1-1	TGTGCCAGCAGCTTAGGCGGACAGGGGTCGGCGACCACTGAAGCTTTCTTT	CASSLGGQGSATTEAFF
TRBV15	NA	NA	TRBJ2-2	TGTGCCACCAGCCAAACACCGGGCAGGGCGGACACCGGGGAGCTGTTTTTT	CATSQTPGRADTGELFF
TRBV6-1	NA	NA	TRBJ2-7	TGTGCCAGCAGTGAACATAACAGCCCTTACGAGCAGTACTTC	CASSEHNSPYEQYF
TRBV27	few	NA	TRBJ1-2	TGTGCCAGCAGTTCTGGGGAGTCAACCTATGGCTACACCTTC	CASSSGESTYGYTF
TRBV7-8	NA	NA	TRBJ2-5	TGTGCCAGCAGCTCGGGGGACGGGGAGACCCAGTACTTC	CASSSGDGETQYF
TRBV4-2	NA	TRBD1	TRBJ2-3	TGTGCCAGCAGCCAATCTCAGGGGGCAACAGATACGCAGTATTTT	CASSQSQGATDTQYF
TRBV7-2	many	NA	TRBJ1-1	TGTGCCAGCAGCTTATGGGTTGTGGGGGACGAAGCTTTCTTT	CASSLWVVGDEAFF
TRBV4-1	many	NA	TRBJ2-2	TGCGCCAGCAGCCAAGATTTGATTGGCAGGGTCTTACTCAACACCGGGGAGCTGTTTTTT	CASSQDLIGRVLLNTGELFF
TRBV2	NA	TRBD1	TRBJ2-6	TGTGCCAGCACCGGGACAGGTATTTTCTCTGGGGCCAACGTCCTGACTTTC	CASTGTGIFSGANVLTF